Many counts were recorded for the clone carrying this TCR beta chain. The antigen is not known. The data derive from a study of CD8 T cells in ankylosing spondylitis. Points from the study as a whole: With a CD8+ phenotype, disease-linked clones were relatively rare in peripheral blood. Within matched ankylosing spondylitis synovial fluid, disease-linked clones were reportedly significantly enriched.

Molecular-barcoded quantitative 5'-RACE produced these TCR beta libraries. TCRdb passed the 5' RACE reads through MiXCR, listing each CDR3 protein once. This table holds 200,000 to 250,000 distinct CDR3 sequences, more than 9% found once. The ends lost 3 bases at V and 2 bases at J; junction bases unmatched: 4. This CDR3 is 15 amino acids long. Germline loops: CDR1 LNHNV, CDR2 YYDKDF (reference sequence). This sequence originates from a male donor with ankylosing spondylitis or in good health (not recorded which). The chain employs TRBV15 and TRBJ2-7, with 10 positions matching TRBD1. The sample consisted of blood, either unsorted or a sorted T cell fraction (not recorded which). This CDR3 reads CATSSAGTGAYEQYF. CDR3 nucleotide sequence: TGTGCCACCAGCAGTGCCGGGACAGGGGCCTACGAGCAGTACTTC.